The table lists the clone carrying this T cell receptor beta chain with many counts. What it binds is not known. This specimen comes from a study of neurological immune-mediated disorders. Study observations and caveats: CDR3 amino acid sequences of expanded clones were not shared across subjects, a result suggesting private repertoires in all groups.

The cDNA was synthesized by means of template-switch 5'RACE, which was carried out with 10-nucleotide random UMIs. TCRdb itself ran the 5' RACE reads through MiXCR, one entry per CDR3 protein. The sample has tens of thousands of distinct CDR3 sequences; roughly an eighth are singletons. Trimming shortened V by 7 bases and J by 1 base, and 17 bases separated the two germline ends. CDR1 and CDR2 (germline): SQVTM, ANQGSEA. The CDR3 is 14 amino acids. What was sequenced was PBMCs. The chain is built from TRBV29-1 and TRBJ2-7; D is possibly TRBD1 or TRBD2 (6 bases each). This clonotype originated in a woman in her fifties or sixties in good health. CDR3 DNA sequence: TGCAGCGCCATTGACAGGACTAAATCCTACGAGCAGTACTTC. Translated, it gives CSAIDRTKSYEQYF.